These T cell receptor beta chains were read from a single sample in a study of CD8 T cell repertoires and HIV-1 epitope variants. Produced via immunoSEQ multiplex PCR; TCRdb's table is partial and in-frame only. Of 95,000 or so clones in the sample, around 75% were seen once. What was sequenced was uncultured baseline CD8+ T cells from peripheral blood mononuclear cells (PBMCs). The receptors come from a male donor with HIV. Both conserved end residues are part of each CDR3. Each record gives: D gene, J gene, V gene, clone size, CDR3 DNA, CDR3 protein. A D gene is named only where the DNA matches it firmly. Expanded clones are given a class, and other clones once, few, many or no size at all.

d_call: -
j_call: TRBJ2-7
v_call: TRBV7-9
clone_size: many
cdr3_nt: TGTGCCAGCAGCTCGGACCCTCAGCCCGAGCAGTACTTC
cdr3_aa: CASSSDPQPEQYF

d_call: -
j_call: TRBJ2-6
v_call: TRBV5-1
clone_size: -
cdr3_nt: TGCGCCAGCAGCTTGGGTTCTGCTGGGGCCAACGTCCTGACTTTC
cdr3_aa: CASSLGSAGANVLTF

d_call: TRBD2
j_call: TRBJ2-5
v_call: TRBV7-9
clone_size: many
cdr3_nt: TGTGCCAGCAGCTTAGTTCCTAGCGGGATTGAAGAGACCCAGTACTTC
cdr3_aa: CASSLVPSGIEETQYF

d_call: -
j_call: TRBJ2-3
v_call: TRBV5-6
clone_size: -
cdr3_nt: TGTGCCAGCAGCTTGGGATTTGATGCAGATACGCAGTATTTT
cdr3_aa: CASSLGFDADTQYF

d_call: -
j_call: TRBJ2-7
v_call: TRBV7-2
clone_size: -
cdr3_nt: TGTGCCAGCAGCTCCTTAACCTCCTACGAGCAGTACTTC
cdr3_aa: CASSSLTSYEQYF

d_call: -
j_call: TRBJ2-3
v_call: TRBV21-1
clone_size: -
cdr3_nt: TGTGCCAGCAGCATCGTTCCTCTAGCGCACAGCACAGATACGCAGTATTTT
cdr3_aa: CASSIVPLAHSTDTQYF

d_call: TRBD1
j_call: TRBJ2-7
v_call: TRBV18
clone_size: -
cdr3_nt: TGTGCCAGCTCACCAAGGACAGGGGGCCCATCTTCCTACGAGCAGTACTTC
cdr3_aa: CASSPRTGGPSSYEQYF

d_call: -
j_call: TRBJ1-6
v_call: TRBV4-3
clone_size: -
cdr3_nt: TGCGCCAGCAGCCAAGATTTGGACCTGGTTTCACCCCTCCACTTT
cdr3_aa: CASSQDLDLVSPLHF

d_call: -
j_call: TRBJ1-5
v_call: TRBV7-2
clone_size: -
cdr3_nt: TGTGCCAGCAGCCAAGGGAATCAGCCCCAGCATTTT
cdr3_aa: CASSQGNQPQHF

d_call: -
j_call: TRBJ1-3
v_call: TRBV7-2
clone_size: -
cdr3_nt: TGTGCCAGCAGCTTAAAACCCTCCGGCTCTGGAAACACCATATATTTT
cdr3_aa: CASSLKPSGSGNTIYF

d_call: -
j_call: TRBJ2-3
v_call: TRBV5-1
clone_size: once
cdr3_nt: TGCGCCAGCAGCTCCGTAACGATGGGAGATACGCAGTATTTT
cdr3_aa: CASSSVTMGDTQYF

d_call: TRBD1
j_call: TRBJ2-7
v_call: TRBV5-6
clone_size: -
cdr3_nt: TGTGCCAGCAGCTTAGGTGGACAGGGGCTACCCTACGAGCAGTACTTC
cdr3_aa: CASSLGGQGLPYEQYF

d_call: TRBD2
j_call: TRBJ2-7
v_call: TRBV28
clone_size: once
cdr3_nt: TGTGCCAGCAGTTATCGGGGCGGGAGTGAGCAGTACTTC
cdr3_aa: CASSYRGGSEQYF

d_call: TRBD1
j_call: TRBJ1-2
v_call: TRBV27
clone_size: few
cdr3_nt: TGTGCCAGCAGGGGCGGACAGGGAAGATATGGCTACACCTTC
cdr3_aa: CASRGGQGRYGYTF

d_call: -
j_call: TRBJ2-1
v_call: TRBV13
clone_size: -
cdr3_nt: TGTGCCAGCAGCTCCTACAGGTCAGGGTATTCGAATGAGCAGTTCTTC
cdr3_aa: CASSSYRSGYSNEQFF

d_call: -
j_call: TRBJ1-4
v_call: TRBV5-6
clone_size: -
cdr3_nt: TGTGCCAGCAGCCATACCACGGACTCAGCTAATGAAAAACTGTTTTTT
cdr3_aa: CASSHTTDSANEKLFF

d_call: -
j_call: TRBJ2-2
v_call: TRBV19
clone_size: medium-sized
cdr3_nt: TGTGCCAGTAGTATTAGAGGATCCACCGGGGAGCTGTTTTTT
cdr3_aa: CASSIRGSTGELFF

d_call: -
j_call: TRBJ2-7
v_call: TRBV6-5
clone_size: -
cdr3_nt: TGTGCCAGCAGTTACTTGGCCCGCCCGGAGTCCTACGAGCAGTACTTC
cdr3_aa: CASSYLARPESYEQYF

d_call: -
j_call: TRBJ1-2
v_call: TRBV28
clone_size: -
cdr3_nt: TGTGCCAGCAGTCCCCGTCGGGCAGGGCAGAGTCTAGCTAACTATGGCTACACCTTC
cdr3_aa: CASSPRRAGQSLANYGYTF

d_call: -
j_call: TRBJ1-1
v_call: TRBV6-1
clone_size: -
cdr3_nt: TGTGCCAGCAGTGAAGCGCATACAGGAGGCACTGAAGCTTTCTTT
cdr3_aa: CASSEAHTGGTEAFF

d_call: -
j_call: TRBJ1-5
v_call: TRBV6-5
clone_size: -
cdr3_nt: TGTGCCAGCAGTTATAATCTGAACAGGGACCAGCATTTT
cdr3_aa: CASSYNLNRDQHF

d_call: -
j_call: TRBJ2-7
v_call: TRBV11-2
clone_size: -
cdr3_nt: TGTGCCAGCAGCTTAGAAAGAGGGGACCTCTCCCTCGAGCAGTACTTC
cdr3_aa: CASSLERGDLSLEQYF

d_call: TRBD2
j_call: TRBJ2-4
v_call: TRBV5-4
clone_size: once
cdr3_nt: TGTGCCAGCATCCAGGCGGGGGAACTAGCCAAAAACATTCAGTACTTC
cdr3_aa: CASIQAGELAKNIQYF

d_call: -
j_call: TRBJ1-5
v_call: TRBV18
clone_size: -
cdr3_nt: TGTGCCAGCTCACCACTCCGGGACGGAAGCAATCAGCCCCAGCATTTT
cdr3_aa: CASSPLRDGSNQPQHF

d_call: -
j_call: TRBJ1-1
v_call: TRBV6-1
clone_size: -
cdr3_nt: TGTGCCAGCAGTTCAAAGACCCTGGGCACTGAAGCTTTCTTT
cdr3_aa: CASSSKTLGTEAFF

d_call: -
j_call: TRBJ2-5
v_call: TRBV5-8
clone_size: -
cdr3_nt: TGTGCCAGCAGCCTCGATCCAGGGTCCCAAGAGACCCAGTACTTC
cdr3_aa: CASSLDPGSQETQYF

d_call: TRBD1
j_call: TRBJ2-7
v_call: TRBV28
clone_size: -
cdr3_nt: TGTGCCAGCAGTTTACCCGGGACAGTGACCTACGAGCAGTACTTC
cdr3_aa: CASSLPGTVTYEQYF

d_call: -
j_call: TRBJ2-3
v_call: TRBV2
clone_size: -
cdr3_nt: TGTGCCAGCAGGGATGGAATTGGCACAGATACGCAGTATTTT
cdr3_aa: CASRDGIGTDTQYF

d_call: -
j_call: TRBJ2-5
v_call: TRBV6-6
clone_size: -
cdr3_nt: TGTGCCAGCAGTATCTACAGTTCCCGGAGGGAGACCCAGTACTTC
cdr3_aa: CASSIYSSRRETQYF

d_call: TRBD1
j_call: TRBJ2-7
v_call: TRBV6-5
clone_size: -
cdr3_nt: TGTGCCAGCAGCAGGGACAGGGGGGGAGATTACGAGCAGTACTTC
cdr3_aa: CASSRDRGGDYEQYF

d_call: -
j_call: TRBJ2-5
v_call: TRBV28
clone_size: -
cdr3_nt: TGTGCCAGCAGTCCCAGATTAGAGACCCAGTACTTC
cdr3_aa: CASSPRLETQYF

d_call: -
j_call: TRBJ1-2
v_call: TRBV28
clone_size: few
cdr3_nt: TGTGCCAGCAGGAGCCGGGGCTACCTCTATGGCTACACCTTC
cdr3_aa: CASRSRGYLYGYTF

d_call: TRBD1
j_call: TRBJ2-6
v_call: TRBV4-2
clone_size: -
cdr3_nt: TGTGCCAGCAGCCAAGGTACAGGGGGCCTTACAGGCAACGTCCTGACTTTC
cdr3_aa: CASSQGTGGLTGNVLTF

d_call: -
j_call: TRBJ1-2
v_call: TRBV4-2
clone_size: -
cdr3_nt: TGTGCCAGCAGCTCCCGGGGCGCTTATGACTACACCTTC
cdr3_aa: CASSSRGAYDYTF

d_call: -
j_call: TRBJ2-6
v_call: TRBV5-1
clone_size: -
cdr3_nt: TGCGCCAGCAGCTTGGGGGACGTACGCTCTGGGGCCAACGTCCTGACTTTC
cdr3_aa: CASSLGDVRSGANVLTF

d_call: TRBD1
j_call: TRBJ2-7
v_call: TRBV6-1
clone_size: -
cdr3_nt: TGTGCCAGCAGTGAGGGACAGGAGACTTTCGAGCAGTACTTC
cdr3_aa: CASSEGQETFEQYF

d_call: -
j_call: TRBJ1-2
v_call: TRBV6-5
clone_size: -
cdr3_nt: TGTGCCAGCAGTTTAGCGGGCCCCGAGGGCTACACCTTC
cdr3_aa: CASSLAGPEGYTF

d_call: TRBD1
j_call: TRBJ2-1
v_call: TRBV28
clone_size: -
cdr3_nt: TGTGCCAGCAGTCCCCGACAGGGACGGGTTTTAAATGAGCAGTTCTTC
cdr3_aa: CASSPRQGRVLNEQFF

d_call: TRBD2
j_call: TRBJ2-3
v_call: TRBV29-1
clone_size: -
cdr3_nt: TGCAGCGTTGACGTGGGAGGGGCAACAGATACGCAGTATTTT
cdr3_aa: CSVDVGGATDTQYF

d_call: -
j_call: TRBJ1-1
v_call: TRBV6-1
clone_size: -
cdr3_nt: TGTGCCAGCAGCCCCGACCTGGGGGGAGCTTTCTTT
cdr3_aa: CASSPDLGGAFF

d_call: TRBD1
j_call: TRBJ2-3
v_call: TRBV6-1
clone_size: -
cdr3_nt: TGTGCCAGCAGCAGGGACAGGGTGCGCACAGATACGCAGTATTTT
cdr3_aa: CASSRDRVRTDTQYF

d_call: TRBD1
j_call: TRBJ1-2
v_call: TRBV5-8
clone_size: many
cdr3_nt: TGTGCCAGCAGTTGGGGACAGTACTATGGCTACACCTTC
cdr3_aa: CASSWGQYYGYTF

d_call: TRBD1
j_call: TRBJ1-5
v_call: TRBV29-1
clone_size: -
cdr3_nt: TGCAGCGTTGAGGCGACAGGGGAACCAAATCAGCCCCAGCATTTT
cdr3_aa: CSVEATGEPNQPQHF

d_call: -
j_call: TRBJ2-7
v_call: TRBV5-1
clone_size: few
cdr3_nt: TGCGCCAGCAGCTTGGACAGGGTCGAGCAGTACTTC
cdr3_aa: CASSLDRVEQYF

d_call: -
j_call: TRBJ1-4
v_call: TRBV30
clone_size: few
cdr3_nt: TGTGCCTGGAGTGCATCTGAAAAACTGTTTTTT
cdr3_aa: CAWSASEKLFF

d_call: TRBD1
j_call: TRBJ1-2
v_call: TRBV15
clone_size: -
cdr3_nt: TGTGCCACCAGCAGGGCGACAGGGAACTATGGCTACACCTTC
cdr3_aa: CATSRATGNYGYTF

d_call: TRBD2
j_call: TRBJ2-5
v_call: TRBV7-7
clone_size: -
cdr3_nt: TGTGCCAGCAGTCCGACGTGGGGGGGAGCGGAGACCCAGTACTTC
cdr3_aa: CASSPTWGGAETQYF

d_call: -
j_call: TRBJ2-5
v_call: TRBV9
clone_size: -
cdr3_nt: TGTGCCAGCAGCGTAGGTAGGGTAGAGACCCAGTACTTC
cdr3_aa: CASSVGRVETQYF

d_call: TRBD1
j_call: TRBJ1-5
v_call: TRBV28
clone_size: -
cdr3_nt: TGTGCCAGCAGTTTACGGGCGACAGGGTATGTGAGCAATCAGCCCCAGCATTTT
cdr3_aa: CASSLRATGYVSNQPQHF

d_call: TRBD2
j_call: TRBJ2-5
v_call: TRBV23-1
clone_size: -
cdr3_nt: TGCGCCAGCAGTGCGGTAATACGACTAGCGGTAGAGACCCAGTACTTC
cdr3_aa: CASSAVIRLAVETQYF

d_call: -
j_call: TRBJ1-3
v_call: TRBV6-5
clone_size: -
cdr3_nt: TGTGCCAGCAGTTTGAACAGGCTCAGCTCTGGAAACACCATATATTTT
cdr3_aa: CASSLNRLSSGNTIYF

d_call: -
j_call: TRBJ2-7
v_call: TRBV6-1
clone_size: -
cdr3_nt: TGTGCCAGCCACCTCCAGGGAGCTGTTGGCGAGCAGTACTTC
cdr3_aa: CASHLQGAVGEQYF

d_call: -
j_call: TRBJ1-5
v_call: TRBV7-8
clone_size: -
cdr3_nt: TGTGCCAGCAGCTTAGAACCCAGACGATTAAGCAATCAGCCCCAGCATTTT
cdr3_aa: CASSLEPRRLSNQPQHF

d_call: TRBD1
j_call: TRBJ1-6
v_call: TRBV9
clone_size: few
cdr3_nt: TGTGCCAGCAGCGTAGACACAGGGGGCTCCTATAATTCACCCCTCCACTTT
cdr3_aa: CASSVDTGGSYNSPLHF